These 30 T cell receptor beta chains were all obtained from the same sample, sequenced in a study of untreated major depressive disorder. Sequenced by immunoSEQ multiplex PCR; TCRdb stores in-frame clones only, minus some. The table records about 19,000 clones, over 75% of them present only once. Material: CD4+ T cells from PBMCs. The source is a young woman in good health.

This clone is a singleton in its sample. J is TRBJ1-5 and V is TRBV28; 7 bases are a match to TRBD1. Germline V gene sequence: CDR1 MDHEN, CDR2 SYDVKM. Trimming removed 6 bases from V and 7 bases from J; junction bases left unmatched: 9. CDR3 length: 14 amino acids. CDR3: CASSQGQAPQPQHF. The CDR3, as DNA: TGTGCCAGCAGCCAAGGACAGGCTCCCCAGCCCCAGCATTTT.

V usage is TRBV5-1 and J usage is TRBJ2-2, with D perhaps assigned TRBD1 or TRBD2 (5 bases each). With 0 bases removed from V and 4 bases from J, the gap between germline ends came to 10 bases. The CDR3 has 15 amino acids. CDR1 and CDR2 from the germline V gene are SGHRS and YFSETQ. The CDR3 bases are TGCGCCAGCAGCTTGGAGTCGAGGGGCACCGGGGAGCTGTTTTTT. Protein sequence: CASSLESRGTGELFF.

There are a few counts of this clone. In DNA form, the CDR3 reads TGCGCCAGCAGCCTGTACTGGGCCAATGAAAAACTGTTTTTT. It codes for CASSLYWANEKLFF. The V and J genes are TRBV4-1 and TRBJ1-4; no clear D gene. This CDR3 region has 14 residues. Trimming removed 4 bases at V and 5 bases at J, with 11 bases between. Germline CDR1 is MGHRA and CDR2 is YSYEKL.

The chain joins TRBV5-4 to TRBJ2-3, with 7 positions matching TRBD1. V lost 5 bases, J lost 4 bases, and 7 bases stayed unmatched. The germline CDR1 and CDR2 sequences are SGHNT and YYREEE (reference sequence). CDR3 size: 14 residues. CDR3 bases: TGTGCCAGCAGTGCTCGGGACAGCGCAGATACGCAGTATTTT. It encodes CASSARDSADTQYF. The full variable domain, its missing parts supplied by reference TRBV5-4 and TRBJ2-3, is ETGVTQSPTHLIKTRGQQVTLRCSSQSGHNTVSWYQQALGQGPQFIFQYYREEENGRGNFPPRFSGLQFPNYSSELNVNALELDDSALYLCASSARDSADTQYFGPGTRLTVL.

The V gene is TRBV11-1, the J gene TRBJ1-5; no clear D gene. This CDR3 spans 13 amino acids. The V gene's germline CDR1 is SGHAT and CDR2 FQDESV (reference sequence). V dropped 3 bases and J dropped 0 bases, with 3 bases sitting between them. In DNA form, the CDR3 reads TGTGCCAGCAGCTTGGGTAGCAATCAGCCCCAGCATTTT. Translating it yields CASSLGSNQPQHF.

The genes are TRBV7-3 and TRBJ2-3, with TRBD2 matching over 10 bases. Germline V lookup: CDR1 SGHTA, CDR2 FQGTGA. V lost 5 bases to trimming and J lost 4 bases; unmatched junction nucleotides: 3. The CDR3 consists of 14 residues. The CDR3 here is CASSEGTSADTQYF. The DNA for the CDR3 is TGTGCCAGCAGCGAAGGGACTAGCGCAGATACGCAGTATTTT. Full variable domain (missing parts from reference TRBV7-3 and TRBJ2-3): GAGVSQTPSNKVTEKGKYVELRCDPISGHTALYWYRQSLGQGPEFLIYFQGTGAADDSGLPNDRFFAVRPEGSVSTLKIQRTERGDSAVYLCASSEGTSADTQYFGPGTRLTVL.

The chain is built from TRBV6-5 and TRBJ2-2; D may be TRBD1 (7 bases). With 2 bases removed from V and 8 bases from J, the gap between germline ends came to 15 bases. Germline lookup yields CDR1 MNHEY and CDR2 SVGAGI. The CDR3 contains 15 residues. The CDR3 DNA reads as TGTGCCAGCAGTTACACCCGACAGGGACTGGGGGAGCTGTTTTTT. This codes for CASSYTRQGLGELFF.

The chain links TRBV10-1 to TRBJ2-7; 8 bases fit TRBD1. The CDR3 length is 15 residues. V gave up 6 bases and J gave up 3 bases; unmatched junction bases: 10. From germline, CDR1 is WNHNN and CDR2 SYGVQD (reference sequence). The CDR3 region has the DNA TGCGCCAGCAGAATAACCCTTACAGGGGGCTACGAGCAGTACTTC. This gives the protein CASRITLTGGYEQYF.

V gene TRBV19 combines with J gene TRBJ2-5, with TRBD2 identical over 9 bases. The germline gives CDR1 LNHDA, CDR2 SQIVND (reference sequence). The ends lost 5 bases at V and 4 bases at J; junction bases unmatched: 5. This CDR3 region has 14 residues. The CDR3 bases are TGTGCCAGTAGTCTAGCGGGGCGGAGAGAGACCCAGTACTTC. Its translation: CASSLAGRRETQYF.

CDR3 sequence reads: CASSLTARGRSGNTIYF. CDR3 in DNA: TGCGCCAGCAGCCTGACTGCCAGGGGACGCTCTGGAAACACCATATATTTT. The gene calls are TRBV5-1 and TRBJ1-3, with D maybe TRBD1 (6 bases). Deletions cut 4 bases from V and 0 bases from J, with 17 bases between. Germline assignment: CDR1 SGHRS and CDR2 YFSETQ. CDR3 length: 17 amino acids.

The chain recombines TRBV7-2 with TRBJ2-1, with D maybe TRBD1 (6 bases). The CDR3 covers 13 residues. Looked up from germline, CDR1 is SGHTA and CDR2 is FQGNSA. Trimming removed 3 bases at V and 6 bases at J, with 9 bases between. This CDR3 reads CASSFRGGNEQFF. In DNA form, the CDR3 reads TGTGCCAGCAGCTTCAGGGGCGGCAATGAGCAGTTCTTC.

The table lists this clone with a count of one. This chain connects TRBV16 to TRBJ2-2, with unresolved D. Germline V lookup: CDR1 KGHSY, CDR2 FQNENV. V was pared by 0 bases and J by 3 bases, with 5 bases between. The CDR3 extends over 14 amino acids. The CDR3 here is CASSQSSDTGELFF. In DNA, the CDR3 is TGTGCCAGCAGCCAATCGAGCGACACCGGGGAGCTGTTTTTT.

The chain combines TRBV18 with TRBJ2-7; D not resolved. The CDR3 sequence is 14 residues long. Trimming pared 4 bases from V and 0 bases from J, leaving 10 bases between. The germline CDR1 and CDR2 sequences are KGHSH and LQKENI. The chain's CDR3 is CASSLETSSYEQYF. For the CDR3, the DNA is TGTGCCAGCTCACTAGAGACGAGCTCCTACGAGCAGTACTTC.

The chain is built from TRBV6-1 and TRBJ2-7; the D call may be TRBD1 or TRBD2 (5 bases each). V shed 5 bases and J shed 0 bases, with 14 bases lying between them. The CDR3 has 15 amino acids. Germline assignment: CDR1 MNHNS and CDR2 SASEGT. This chain's CDR3 is CASSLGPRSSYEQYF. Here the CDR3 DNA reads TGTGCCAGCAGTCTGGGACCCAGGAGCTCCTACGAGCAGTACTTC.

The gene calls are TRBV6-4 and TRBJ2-3; D unresolved. Trimming cost V 8 bases and J 1 base, with 22 bases left between them. The CDR3 spans 17 residues. Germline V gene sequence: CDR1 MRHNA, CDR2 SNTAGT. In DNA form, the CDR3 reads TGTGCCAGCCCAGAGAGACTGACCGTCAATGGCACAGATACGCAGTATTTT. As protein: CASPERLTVNGTDTQYF.

The rearrangement joins TRBV2 to TRBJ1-1; no definite D call. The germline V gene encodes CDR1 SNHLY and CDR2 FYNNEI. Trimming pared 5 bases from V and 2 bases from J, leaving 18 bases between. The CDR3 has 16 residues. CDR3 coding DNA: TGTGCCAGCAGTCCCCTCGGGAGGGCGGTTAACACTGAAGCTTTCTTT. Translating it yields CASSPLGRAVNTEAFF. The full variable domain, rest sourced from reference TRBV2 and TRBJ1-1, is EPEVTQTPSHQVTQMGQEVILRCVPISNHLYFYWYRQILGQKVEFLVSFYNNEISEKSEIFDDQFSVERPDGSNFTLKIRSTKLEDSAMYFCASSPLGRAVNTEAFFGQGTRLTVV.

J is TRBJ2-1 and V is TRBV4-3; D might be TRBD2 (5 bases). Trimming pared 0 bases from V and 4 bases from J, leaving 13 bases between. Germline CDR1 LGHNA, CDR2 YSLEER. CDR3 length: 16 residues. CDR3 in amino acids: CASSQDRGLGYNEQFF. The CDR3 DNA follows: TGCGCCAGCAGCCAAGATCGGGGTTTAGGGTACAATGAGCAGTTCTTC.

This chain uses TRBV6-1 with TRBJ1-5, with a weak D call TRBD1 (5 bases). V lost 4 bases to trimming and J lost 5 bases, with 12 bases between them. The V gene's germline CDR1 is MNHNS and CDR2 SASEGT. The CDR3 covers 14 residues. The CDR3 is CASSVVEGHQPQHF. The CDR3 DNA follows: TGTGCCAGCAGTGTCGTAGAGGGACATCAGCCCCAGCATTTT.

The chain combines TRBV29-1 with TRBJ2-2, with 12 bases matching TRBD1. V shed 6 bases and J 9 bases; nucleotides not matched to a gene: 8. Germline CDR1 SQVTM, CDR2 ANQGSEA. The CDR3 length is 14 residues. For the CDR3, the DNA is TGCAGCGTGGACAAGGGGACAGGGGGCAGGGAGCTGTTTTTT. This sequence encodes CSVDKGTGGRELFF.

V usage is TRBV7-3 and J usage is TRBJ2-1; a possible D gene is TRBD2 (6 bases). Trimming left V 5 bases short and J 7 bases short, with 12 bases between. The CDR3 spans 13 residues. Germline V gives CDR1 SGHTA, CDR2 FQGTGA. This CDR3 is CASSTGTQNEQFF. Written as DNA, the CDR3 is TGTGCCAGCAGCACCGGGACTCAAAATGAGCAGTTCTTC.

In DNA form, the CDR3 reads TGTGCCAGCAGTGCAGAGAGCTACGAGCAGTACTTC. It specifies CASSAESYEQYF. The gene calls are TRBV6-1 and TRBJ2-7; D call uncertain. Per the germline V gene, CDR1 is MNHNS and CDR2 is SASEGT. V was clipped by 4 bases and J by 3 bases, with 7 bases between them. The CDR3 length is 12 residues.

This chain uses TRBV7-8 with TRBJ1-6; 8 nucleotides align to TRBD1. In germline, CDR1 is SGHVS, CDR2 FQNEAQ. There are 15 residues in the CDR3. After removal of 1 base from V and 9 bases from J, the junction contained 5 bases not matched to a gene. In DNA form, the CDR3 reads TGTGCCAGCAGCTTAGATCAGGGGGCAGGTTCACCCCTCCACTTT. It is translated as CASSLDQGAGSPLHF.

This sequence joins TRBV2 and TRBJ2-4; 8 bases match TRBD1. V shed 4 bases, J shed 4 bases, and the junction held 6 bases outside the gene matches. Germline CDR1 SNHLY, CDR2 FYNNEI. The CDR3 extends over 15 amino acids. DNA of the CDR3: TGTGCCAGCAGTGTAGGTAGGACAGGGAAAAACATTCAGTACTTC. Translating it yields CASSVGRTGKNIQYF.

The rearrangement uses TRBV2 and TRBJ2-2; D is unresolved. Per the germline V gene, CDR1 is SNHLY and CDR2 is FYNNEI. Trimming took 5 bases from V and 5 from J, leaving 3 bases between them. The CDR3 spans 11 residues. For the CDR3, the DNA is TGTGCCAGCAGTTGGACCGGGGAGCTGTTTTTT. Amino acids: CASSWTGELFF.

The CDR3 bases are TGTGCCTGGAGTAAAGGGAGCTATGGCTACACCTTC. As protein: CAWSKGSYGYTF. The chain combines TRBV30 with TRBJ1-2, with D hard to call. Germline lookup yields CDR1 GTSNPN and CDR2 SVGIG (reference sequence). V was cut by 2 bases and J by 4 bases, with 8 bases left in between. The length of the CDR3 is 12 residues.

J is TRBJ2-1 and V is TRBV28; D possibly corresponds to TRBD1 (6 bases). The CDR3 runs to 16 residues. Trimming took off 5 bases at V and 0 bases at J, with 14 bases between the two ends. Germline CDR1 is MDHEN and CDR2 is SYDVKM. The CDR3 reads CASSGSTGYSYNEQFF. As DNA, the CDR3 is TGTGCCAGCAGTGGGTCAACAGGGTACTCCTACAATGAGCAGTTCTTC.

The chain joins TRBV5-4 to TRBJ2-7, with 15 bases that match TRBD2. The CDR3 loop spans 14 amino acids. Germline-derived CDR1 and CDR2 are SGHNT and YYREEE (reference sequence). V shed 4 bases, J shed 10 bases, and the junction held 6 bases outside the gene matches. CDR3 region: CASSAGLAGGAQYF. The CDR3 DNA is TGTGCCAGCAGCGCGGGACTAGCGGGAGGCGCTCAGTACTTC.

The V and J genes are TRBV10-3 and TRBJ1-1; 8 bases are a match to TRBD1. Germline CDR1 and CDR2: ENHRY and SYGVKD. There are 13 residues in the CDR3. V gave up 5 bases and J gave up 1 base; unmatched junction bases: 0. CDR3 nucleotides: TGTGCCATCAGTACAGGGGGGAACACTGAAGCTTTCTTT. Protein product: CAISTGGNTEAFF.

CDR3 in amino acids: CASKGQTEQPQHF. In DNA, the CDR3 is TGTGCCAGTAAGGGACAGACGGAGCAGCCCCAGCATTTT. The J gene is TRBJ1-5, the V gene TRBV19; 7 nucleotides line up with TRBD1. Germline values: CDR1 LNHDA, CDR2 SQIVND (reference sequence). V gave up 7 bases and J gave up 7 bases; unmatched junction bases: 7. The length of the CDR3 is 13 residues.

The gene calls are TRBV27 and TRBJ2-3; 10 bases map to TRBD2. Trimming removed 6 bases from V and 7 bases from J; junction bases left unmatched: 7. The CDR3 runs to 14 residues. Germline CDR1 and CDR2: MNHEY and SMNVEV (reference sequence). The CDR3 sequence: CASSQREGANTQYF. As DNA, the CDR3 is TGTGCCAGCAGCCAGCGGGAGGGCGCAAATACGCAGTATTTT.